This T cell receptor beta chain is from a study of PD-1 blockade in classical Hodgkin lymphoma. Data came from immunoSEQ multiplex PCR; TCRdb stores just in-frame clones and leaves some out. The profile shows approximately 60,000 clones, 90% of them singletons. Relapse was seen in all patients after autologous stem cell transplantation, and brentuximab vedotin exposure was variable. Patients reached a best response of complete response, partial response or progressive disease. The CDR3 runs 15 residues. Germline lookup yields CDR1 MNHNS and CDR2 SASEGT. Trimming cost V 3 bases and J 9 bases; bases outside gene matches: 8. Study results and limitations: Newly diagnosed patients had baseline TCR diversity that was reportedly lower than that of healthy donors.

To note about this clone: Antigen unknown.

The sample consisted of peripheral blood mononuclear cells (PBMCs), taken at baseline. This receptor was taken from a human donor with classical Hodgkin lymphoma. The chain links TRBV6-1 to TRBJ1-6, with 7 positions matching TRBD1. The CDR3 region is CASSELGRQGSPLHF. The CDR3 DNA follows: TGTGCCAGCAGTGAGTTAGGGAGACAGGGTTCACCCCTCCACTTT.